This T cell receptor gamma chain came from a study of gamma-delta T cells after stem cell transplantation. Details on this clone: A read error is likely here: a far larger clone is one base away. Other DNA sequences within the sample encode an identical CDR3.

CDR1 GITISATS and CDR2 ISYDGTV come from the germline V gene (reference sequence). CDR3 length: 12 amino acids. TCRdb fed the RT-PCR reads into CATT to redo clone calling. The sample carries fewer than 2,500 gamma-chain clones, about 6.9% recorded once. The J gene is uncalled and the V gene is TRGV9. The TCR was taken from a human donor. It is not recorded whose cells these are; they may come from a transplant donor. Sequencing was performed on gamma-delta T cells. CDR3 sequence: CALWEVREEKLF. The DNA of the CDR3 is TGTGCCTTGTGGGAGGTGCGAGAGGAGAAGCTCTTT.